This TCR beta chain was recovered during a study of identical twins. Study-level points and caveats: Twin pairs' shared out-of-frame alpha sequences were enriched in low generation probability.

TCRdb re-derived calls from the 5' RACE reads in MiXCR, one entry per CDR3 protein. Here the sample spans hundreds of thousands of distinct CDR3 sequences, roughly an eighth being singletons. Germline V gives CDR1 SEHNR, CDR2 FQNEAQ (reference sequence). This CDR3 comprises 15 residues. Germline trimming cut 1 base from V and 9 bases from J; bases unmatched to any gene: 6. A note on this clonotype: The antigen is unknown.

These data also featured in a second study, about yellow fever vaccine responses in identical twins. As that report states: On the reported evidence, twins' vaccine T cell responses seemed partly convergent and partly personalized.

Source material: PBMCs. The origin of this receptor is a young woman in good health. The chain links TRBV7-9 to TRBJ2-1, with 10 bases fitting TRBD2. The CDR3 is CASSLEASGSTEQFF. Written as DNA, the CDR3 is TGTGCCAGCAGCTTAGAGGCTAGCGGGAGTACTGAGCAGTTCTTC.